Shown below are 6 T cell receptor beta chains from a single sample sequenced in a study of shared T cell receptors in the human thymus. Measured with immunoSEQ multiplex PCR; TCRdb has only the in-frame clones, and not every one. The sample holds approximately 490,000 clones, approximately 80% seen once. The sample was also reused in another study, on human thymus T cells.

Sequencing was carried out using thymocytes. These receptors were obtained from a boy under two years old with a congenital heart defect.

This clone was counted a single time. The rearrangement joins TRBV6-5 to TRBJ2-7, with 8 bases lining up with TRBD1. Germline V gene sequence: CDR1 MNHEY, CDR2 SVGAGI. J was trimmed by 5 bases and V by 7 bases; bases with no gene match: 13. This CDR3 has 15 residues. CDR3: CASNPRTGFTHEQYF. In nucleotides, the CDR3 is TGTGCCAGCAATCCAAGGACAGGGTTCACCCACGAGCAGTACTTC.

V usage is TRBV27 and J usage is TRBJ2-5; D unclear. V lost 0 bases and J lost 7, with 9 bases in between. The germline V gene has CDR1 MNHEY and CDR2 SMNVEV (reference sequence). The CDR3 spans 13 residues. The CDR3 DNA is TGTGCCAGCAGTTTATCCCTTTCAGGGACCCAGTACTTC. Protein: CASSLSLSGTQYF.

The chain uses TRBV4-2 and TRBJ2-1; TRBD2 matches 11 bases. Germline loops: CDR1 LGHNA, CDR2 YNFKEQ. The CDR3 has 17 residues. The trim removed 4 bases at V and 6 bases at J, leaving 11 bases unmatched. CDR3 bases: TGTGCCAGCAGCCTAGAGCTAGCGGGAGGCGGCCCCAATGAGCAGTTCTTC. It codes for CASSLELAGGGPNEQFF.

The CDR3 sequence is CASSPTPHDRGTQYF. The DNA of the CDR3 is TGTGCCAGCTCACCCACCCCACACGACAGGGGGACCCAGTACTTC. The chain carries TRBV18 and TRBJ2-5; 8 positions agree with TRBD1. In germline, CDR1 is KGHSH, CDR2 LQKENI. The CDR3 loop spans 15 amino acids. V lost 3 bases, J lost 7 bases, and 10 bases stayed unmatched.

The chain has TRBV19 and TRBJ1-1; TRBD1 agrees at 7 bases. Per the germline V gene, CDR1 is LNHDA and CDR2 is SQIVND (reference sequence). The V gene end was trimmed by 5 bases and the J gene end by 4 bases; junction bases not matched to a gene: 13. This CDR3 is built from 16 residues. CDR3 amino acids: CASSQTQGSLGTEAFF. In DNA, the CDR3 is TGTGCCAGTAGTCAAACACAGGGGAGCTTGGGCACTGAAGCTTTCTTT.

The CDR3, as DNA: TGTGCCAGCAGTGAAGGGGTCCAGGGGGCAGATACGCAGTATTTT. This gives the protein CASSEGVQGADTQYF. The J gene is TRBJ2-3, the V gene TRBV6-1; TRBD1 aligns across 7 bases. Germline V gene lookup returns CDR1 MNHNS and CDR2 SASEGT. J lost 4 bases, V lost 1 base, and 5 bases had no gene match. CDR3 length equals 15 residues.